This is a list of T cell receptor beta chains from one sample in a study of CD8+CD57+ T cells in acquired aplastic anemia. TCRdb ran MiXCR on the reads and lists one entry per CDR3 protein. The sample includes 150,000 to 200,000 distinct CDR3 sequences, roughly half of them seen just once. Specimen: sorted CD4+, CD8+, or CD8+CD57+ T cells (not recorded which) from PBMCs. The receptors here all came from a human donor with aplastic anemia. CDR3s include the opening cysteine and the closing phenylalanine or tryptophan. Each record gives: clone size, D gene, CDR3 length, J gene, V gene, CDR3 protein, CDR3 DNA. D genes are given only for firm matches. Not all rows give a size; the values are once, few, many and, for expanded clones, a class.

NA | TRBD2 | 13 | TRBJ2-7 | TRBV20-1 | CSASGGASYEQYF | TGCAGTGCTAGCGGGGGGGCCTCCTACGAGCAGTACTTC
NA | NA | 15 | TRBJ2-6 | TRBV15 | CATSRDYSGANVLTF | TGTGCCACCAGCAGAGACTACTCTGGGGCCAACGTCCTGACTTTC
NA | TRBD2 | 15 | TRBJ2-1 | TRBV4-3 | CASSQGLAGDNEQFF | TGCGCCAGCAGCCAGGGATTAGCGGGAGACAATGAGCAGTTCTTC
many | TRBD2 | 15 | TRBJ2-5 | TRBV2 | CASNLLAGVLETQYF | TGTGCCAGCAACCTTCTAGCGGGAGTTTTGGAGACCCAGTACTTC
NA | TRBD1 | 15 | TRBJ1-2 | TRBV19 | CASSNPDRANYGYTF | TGTGCCAGTAGTAACCCGGACAGGGCTAACTATGGCTACACCTTC
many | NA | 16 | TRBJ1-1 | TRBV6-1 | CASSTSTGGYGTEAFF | TGTGCCAGCAGTACATCAACGGGAGGGTATGGCACTGAAGCTTTCTTT
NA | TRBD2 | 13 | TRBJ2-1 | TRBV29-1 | CSVCGGGVNEQFF | TGCAGCGTCTGTGGCGGGGGGGTGAATGAGCAGTTCTTC
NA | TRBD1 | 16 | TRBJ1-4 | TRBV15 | CATSPEGGSYNEKLFF | TGTGCCACCAGCCCCGAAGGGGGCTCCTACAATGAAAAACTGTTTTTT
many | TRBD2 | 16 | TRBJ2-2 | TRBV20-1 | CSARDLLAGATGELFF | TGCAGTGCTAGAGATCTGCTAGCGGGAGCCACCGGGGAGCTGTTTTTT
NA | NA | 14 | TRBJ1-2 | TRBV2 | CASTGRTTNYGYTF | TGTGCCAGCACGGGACGGACAACTAACTATGGCTACACCTTC
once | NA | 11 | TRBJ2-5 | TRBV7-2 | CASSIPGAQYF | TGTGCCAGCAGCATCCCAGGAGCCCAGTACTTC
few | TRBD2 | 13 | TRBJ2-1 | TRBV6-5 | CASSSRGGYEQFF | TGTGCCAGCAGTTCTCGGGGGGGGTATGAGCAGTTCTTC
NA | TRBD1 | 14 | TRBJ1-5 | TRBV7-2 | CASSTGQGNQPQHF | TGTGCCAGCAGCACGGGACAGGGAAATCAGCCCCAGCATTTT
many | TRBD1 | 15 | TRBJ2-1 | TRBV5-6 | CASSSGQGTYNEQFF | TGTGCCAGCAGCTCTGGACAGGGAACCTACAATGAGCAGTTCTTC
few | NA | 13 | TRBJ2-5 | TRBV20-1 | CSANFRGGETQYF | TGCAGTGCTAACTTCAGGGGAGGAGAGACCCAGTACTTC
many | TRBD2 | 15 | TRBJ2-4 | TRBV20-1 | CSAQVAGGAKNIQYF | TGCAGTGCGCAAGTAGCGGGAGGGGCCAAAAACATTCAGTACTTC
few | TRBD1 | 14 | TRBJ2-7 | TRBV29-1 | CSAGDRGNSYEQYF | TGCAGCGCTGGGGACAGGGGCAACTCCTACGAGCAGTACTTC
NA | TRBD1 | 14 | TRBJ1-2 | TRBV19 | CASSTGTGNYGYTF | TGTGCCAGTAGCACCGGGACAGGGAACTATGGCTACACCTTC
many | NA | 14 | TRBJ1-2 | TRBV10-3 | CAAHETGDSYGYTF | TGTGCCGCTCACGAGACAGGCGATTCCTATGGCTACACCTTC
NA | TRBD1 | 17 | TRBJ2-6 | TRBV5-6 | CASSHRDRGSGANVLTF | TGTGCCAGCAGCCACCGGGACAGGGGCTCCGGGGCCAACGTCCTGACTTTC
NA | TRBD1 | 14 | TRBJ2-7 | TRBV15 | CATSRTGGSYEQYF | TGTGCCACCAGCAGGACAGGGGGGTCCTACGAGCAGTACTTC
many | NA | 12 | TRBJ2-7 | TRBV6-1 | CASSERAYEQYF | TGTGCCAGCAGTGAAAGGGCCTACGAGCAGTACTTC
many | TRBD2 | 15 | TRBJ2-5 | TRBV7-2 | CASSLLAGPQETQYF | TGTGCCAGCAGCTTACTAGCGGGGCCGCAAGAGACCCAGTACTTC
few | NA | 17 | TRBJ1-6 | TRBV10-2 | CASSEAAGQGRNSPLHF | TGCGCCAGCAGTGAGGCGGCAGGGCAGGGGCGGAATTCACCCCTCCACTTT
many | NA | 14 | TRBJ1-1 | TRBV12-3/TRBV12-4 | CASSPTTGPTEAFF | TGTGCCAGCAGCCCAACAACAGGGCCCACTGAAGCTTTCTTT
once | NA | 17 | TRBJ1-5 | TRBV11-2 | CASSQVLGGIWDQPQHF | TGTGCCAGCAGTCAAGTCCTGGGGGGGATTTGGGATCAGCCCCAGCATTTT
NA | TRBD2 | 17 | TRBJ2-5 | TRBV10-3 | CASSYWASGGAGETQYF | TGTGCCAGCAGTTACTGGGCTAGCGGGGGGGCCGGAGAGACCCAGTACTTC
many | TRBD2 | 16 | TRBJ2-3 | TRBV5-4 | CASSFQRGPRTDTQYF | TGTGCCAGCAGCTTTCAGCGGGGGCCCCGTACAGATACGCAGTATTTT
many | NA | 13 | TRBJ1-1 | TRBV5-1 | CASSLGLNTEAFF | TGCGCCAGCAGCTTGGGACTGAACACTGAAGCTTTCTTT
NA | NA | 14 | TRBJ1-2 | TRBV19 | CASSRGTPSDGYTF | TGTGCCAGTAGTCGCGGGACTCCTTCGGATGGCTACACCTTC
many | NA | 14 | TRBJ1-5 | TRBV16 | CASSQSSINQPQHF | TGTGCCAGCAGCCAATCCTCAATCAATCAGCCCCAGCATTTT
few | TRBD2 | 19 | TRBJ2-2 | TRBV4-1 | CASSQPPSGLAANTGELFF | TGCGCCAGCAGCCAACCGCCATCGGGACTAGCGGCAAACACCGGGGAGCTGTTTTTT
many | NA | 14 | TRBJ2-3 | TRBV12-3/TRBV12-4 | CASSSGARTDTQYF | TGTGCCAGCAGTTCGGGAGCGCGCACAGATACGCAGTATTTT
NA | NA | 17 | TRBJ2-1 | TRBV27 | CASSFQAVGRRMGERFF | TGTGCCAGCAGTTTTCAGGCGGTAGGTAGGAGGATGGGGGAGCGGTTCTTC
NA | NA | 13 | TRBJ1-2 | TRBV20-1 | CSIIGGASYGYTF | TGCAGTATTATCGGCGGCGCCAGCTATGGCTACACCTTC
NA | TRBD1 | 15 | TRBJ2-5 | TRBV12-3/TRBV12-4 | CASSPSGTGEETQYF | TGTGCCAGCAGTCCCTCCGGGACAGGGGAGGAGACCCAGTACTTC
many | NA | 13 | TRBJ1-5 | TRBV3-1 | CASSQALDQPQHF | TGTGCCAGCAGCCAAGCGCTCGATCAGCCCCAGCATTTT
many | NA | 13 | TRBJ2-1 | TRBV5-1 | CASTEQGWNEQFF | TGCGCCAGCACCGAACAGGGATGGAATGAGCAGTTCTTC
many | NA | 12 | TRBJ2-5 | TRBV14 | CASSQVKETQYF | TGTGCCAGCAGCCAAGTTAAAGAGACCCAGTACTTC
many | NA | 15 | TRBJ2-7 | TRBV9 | CASSQQGDPSYEQYF | TGTGCCAGCAGCCAACAAGGGGACCCCTCCTACGAGCAGTACTTC
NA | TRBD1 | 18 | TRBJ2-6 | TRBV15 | CATSRSHIGRGPANVLTF | TGTGCCACCAGCAGATCCCATATTGGCAGGGGGCCGGCCAACGTCCTGACTTTC
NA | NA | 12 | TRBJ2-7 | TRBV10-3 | CATSDNSYEQYF | TGTGCCACTTCGGACAACTCCTACGAGCAGTACTTC
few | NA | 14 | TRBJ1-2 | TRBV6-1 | CASSPQRGVYGYTF | TGTGCCAGCAGTCCCCAGCGAGGGGTTTATGGCTACACCTTC
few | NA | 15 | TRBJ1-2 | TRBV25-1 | CASSPRAEDFDGCTF | TGTGCCAGCTCACCCCGGGCAGAGGATTTCGATGGCTGCACCTTC
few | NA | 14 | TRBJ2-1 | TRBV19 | CASCRSGVYNEQFF | TGTGCCAGTTGTAGGTCCGGAGTCTACAATGAGCAGTTCTTC